This T cell receptor (beta chain) is from a study of spatial heterogeneity in lung cancer. Study summary: Alpha-chain sequences were detected in numbers that were consistently lower than beta-chain sequences. Strongly correlated with TCR transcript counts in tumor regions was a T cell module score, which was a transcriptional module score calculated from matched bulk RNA-seq.

Described time point: sample taken at primary tumor resection. There were 70 to 80 donors, all of them untreated patients with early-stage non-small cell lung cancer. On each TCR cDNA molecule, a unique molecular identifier was present. A single record per CDR3 protein comes from TCRdb applying MiXCR to the 5' RACE reads. The sample has under 7,500 distinct CDR3 sequences, more than 13% seen once; the top ten hold roughly 10%. Study conclusions and caveats: Mutation counts in tumors were tracked by counts of expanded intratumoral alpha and beta TCRs.

This clonotype has at least ten counts. Its target is unknown. The library was designed around alpha chains, so this beta chain is a stray read whose abundance carries little weight. The source is a female donor with early-stage non-small cell lung cancer. The sequencing used lung tumor tissue, collected at surgery.

The CDR3 nucleotides read TGTGCCAGCAGCGTAGGGGGTGGTCAGGACACTGAAGCTTTCTTT. Amino acids: CASSVGGGQDTEAFF. V gene TRBV9 combines with J gene TRBJ1-1; D remains unclear. CDR3 length: 15 residues. The V end lost 0 bases, the J end lost 3 bases, and 12 bases lay between the germline ends. CDR1 and CDR2 from the germline V gene are SGDLS and YYNGEE.